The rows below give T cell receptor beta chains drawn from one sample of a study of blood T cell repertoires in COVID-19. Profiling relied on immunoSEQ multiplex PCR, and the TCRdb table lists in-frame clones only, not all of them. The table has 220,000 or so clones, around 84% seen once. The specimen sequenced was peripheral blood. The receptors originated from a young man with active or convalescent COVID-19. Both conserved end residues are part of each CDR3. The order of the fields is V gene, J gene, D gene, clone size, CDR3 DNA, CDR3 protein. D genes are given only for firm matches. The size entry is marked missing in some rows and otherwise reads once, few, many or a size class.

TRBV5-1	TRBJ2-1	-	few	TGCGCCAGCAGCTTGGCTTACAATGAGCAGTTCTTC	CASSLAYNEQFF
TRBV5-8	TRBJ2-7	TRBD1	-	TGTGCCAGCAGCTACGGGACAGGAGGGTACGAGCAGTACTTC	CASSYGTGGYEQYF
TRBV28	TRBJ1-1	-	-	TGTGCCAGCAGTTTGGCGAACACTGAAGCTTTCTTT	CASSLANTEAFF
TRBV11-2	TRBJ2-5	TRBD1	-	TGTGCCAGCAGCTTCGGGACAGGGGATAGAGAGACCCAGTACTTC	CASSFGTGDRETQYF
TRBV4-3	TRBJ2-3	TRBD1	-	TGCGCCAGCAGCCAAGATTGGGACAGGGTTGGGACAGATACGCAGTATTTT	CASSQDWDRVGTDTQYF
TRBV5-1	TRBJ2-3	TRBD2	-	TGCGCCAGCAGCGTACTAGCGGGAGGGCCGGCAGATACGCAGTATTTT	CASSVLAGGPADTQYF
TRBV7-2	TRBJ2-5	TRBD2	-	TGTGCCAGCGCCATGACTAGCGGGAGTTCGGAGACCCAGTACTTC	CASAMTSGSSETQYF
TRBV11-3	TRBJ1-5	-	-	TGTGCCAGCAGCCTTGGGACTCCTGAAGGCAATCAGCCCCAGCATTTT	CASSLGTPEGNQPQHF
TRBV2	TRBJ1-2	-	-	TGTGCCAGCAGTGACCCCGGGGGATGGAACTATGGCTACACCTTC	CASSDPGGWNYGYTF
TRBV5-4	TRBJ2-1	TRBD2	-	TGTGCCAGCAGCTTGGGCGGCGGGGGTAGTTACAATGAGCAGTTCTTC	CASSLGGGGSYNEQFF
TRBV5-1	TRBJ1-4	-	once	TGCGCCAGCAGGGCTGGTGAAAAACTGTTTTTT	CASRAGEKLFF
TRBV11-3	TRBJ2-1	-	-	TGTGCCAGCAGCAGGACTGACAATGAGCAGTTCTTC	CASSRTDNEQFF
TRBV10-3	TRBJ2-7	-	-	TGTGCCATCAGACGGCTCGAAGGGGGAACCTACGAGCAGTACTTC	CAIRRLEGGTYEQYF
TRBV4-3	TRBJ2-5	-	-	TGCGCCAGCAGCCGGACAGGAGGGCCTCAAGAGACCCAGTACTTC	CASSRTGGPQETQYF
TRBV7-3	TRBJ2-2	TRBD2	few	TGTGCCAGCAGCTTACGTCCAGCGGGAGACACCGGGGAGCTGTTTTTT	CASSLRPAGDTGELFF
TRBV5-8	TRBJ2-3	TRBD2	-	TGTGCCAGCAGCTTGCCAGGACTAGGGGCAGATACGCAGTATTTT	CASSLPGLGADTQYF
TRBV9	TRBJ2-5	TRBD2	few	TGTGCCAGCAGCGCAGGGACTAGCGGGGGGCTAAGGGAGACCCAGTACTTC	CASSAGTSGGLRETQYF
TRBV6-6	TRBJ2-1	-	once	TGTGCCAGCAGTTACTCGATACGGGGACACTACAATGAGCAGTTCTTC	CASSYSIRGHYNEQFF
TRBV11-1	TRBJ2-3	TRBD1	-	TGTGCCAGCAGCTTAGCAGGGCCAGGGGGCCTAGATACGCAGTATTTT	CASSLAGPGGLDTQYF
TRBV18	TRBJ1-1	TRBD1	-	TGTGCCAGCTCACATGGGACAGCAAACATGAACACTGAAGCTTTCTTT	CASSHGTANMNTEAFF
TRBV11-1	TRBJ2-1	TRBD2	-	TGTGCCAGCAGCCCTCTAGCGGGGGGTTACAATGAGCAGTTCTTC	CASSPLAGGYNEQFF
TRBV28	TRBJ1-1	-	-	TGTGCCAGCAGTACTGGCGGGGGGAACACTGAAGCTTTCTTT	CASSTGGGNTEAFF
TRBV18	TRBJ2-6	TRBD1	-	TGTGCCAGCTCCCGTCGGACAGGCCTATCTGGGGCCAACGTCCTGACTTTC	CASSRRTGLSGANVLTF
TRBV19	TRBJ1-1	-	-	TGTGCCAGTAGCGGAGATAGAACAGGTTCAGCTTTCTTT	CASSGDRTGSAFF
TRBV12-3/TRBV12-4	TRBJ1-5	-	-	TGTGCCAGCAGTTTTGGACAGCTCAATCCCCAGCATTTT	CASSFGQLNPQHF
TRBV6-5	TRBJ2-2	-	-	TGTGCCAGCAGTTACGGACTAAACACCGGGGAGCTGTTTTTT	CASSYGLNTGELFF
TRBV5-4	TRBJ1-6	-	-	TGTGCCAGCAGCTTGGATCAACACGGAGCACCCCTCCACTTT	CASSLDQHGAPLHF
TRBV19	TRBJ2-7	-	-	TGTGCCAGTAGTCTGTCCAGGGTCTCCGAGCAGTACTTC	CASSLSRVSEQYF
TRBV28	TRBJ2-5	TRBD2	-	TGTGCCAGCAGTTTAATAGCGGGGGGCCAAGAGACCCAGTACTTC	CASSLIAGGQETQYF
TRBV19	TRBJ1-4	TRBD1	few	TGTGCCAGTACGGATCCGGTGGCAGGGGGCCGTGAAAAACTGTTTTTT	CASTDPVAGGREKLFF
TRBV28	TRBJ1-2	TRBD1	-	TGTGCCAGCAGGGAGACAGGGGGCGCCTATGGCTACACCTTC	CASRETGGAYGYTF
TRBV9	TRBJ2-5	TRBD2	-	TGTGCCAGCAGCGCCCGGACTAGCGGGTGGGAGACCCAGTACTTC	CASSARTSGWETQYF
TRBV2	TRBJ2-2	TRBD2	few	TGTGCCAGCGGTTTAGCGGGGGGCACCGGGGAGCTGTTTTTT	CASGLAGGTGELFF
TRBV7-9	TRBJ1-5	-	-	TGTGCCAGCAGCGCCGAAGGAGGGGGCAATCAGCCCCAGCATTTT	CASSAEGGGNQPQHF
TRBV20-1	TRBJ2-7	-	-	TGCAGTGCTAGCGGTGGCGAGCAGTACTTC	CSASGGEQYF
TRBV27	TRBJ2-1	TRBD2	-	TGTGCCAGCAGTGCCCTCCGGGGAGCGGGAGTAGGTGATGAGCAGTTCTTC	CASSALRGAGVGDEQFF
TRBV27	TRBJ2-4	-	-	TGTGCCAGCAGTCTAAACAGTATAGGCAAAAACATTCAGTACTTC	CASSLNSIGKNIQYF
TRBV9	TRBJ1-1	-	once	TGTGCCAGCAGCGTAGGGGCCCCCTCTTTGAGCCACACTGAAGCTTTCTTT	CASSVGAPSLSHTEAFF
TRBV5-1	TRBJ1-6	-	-	TGCGCCAGCAGCGCGGACAGACCGAATTCACCCCTCCACTTT	CASSADRPNSPLHF
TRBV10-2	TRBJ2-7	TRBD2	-	TGCGCCAGCAGTGAGTCGACGGGGGGGTTCTACGAGCAGTACTTC	CASSESTGGFYEQYF
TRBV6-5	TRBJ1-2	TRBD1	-	TGTGCCAGCAGTCCCGGACAGGGACTTAACTATGGCTACACCTTC	CASSPGQGLNYGYTF
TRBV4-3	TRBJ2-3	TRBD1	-	TGCGCCAGCAGCCAAGCCGGGACAGTAACAGATACGCAGTATTTT	CASSQAGTVTDTQYF
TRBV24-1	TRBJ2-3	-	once	TGTGCCACCAGTGGGGGGCCTCTTCGCGATACGCAGTATTTT	CATSGGPLRDTQYF
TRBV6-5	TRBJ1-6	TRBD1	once	TGTGCCAGCAGTTTAACAGGGGACTCGTCAACACCCCTCCACTTT	CASSLTGDSSTPLHF
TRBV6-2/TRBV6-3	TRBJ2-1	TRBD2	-	TGTGCCAGCAGTTACCGAATCTCCGGGACTAGCGGCTACAATGAGCAGTTCTTC	CASSYRISGTSGYNEQFF
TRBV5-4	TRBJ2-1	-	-	TGTGCCAGCAGTTCAGGGACGGGAGCCTCCTACAATGAGCAGTTCTTC	CASSSGTGASYNEQFF
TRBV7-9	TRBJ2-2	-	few	TGTGCCAGCAGCTTATCTTACGGCGGGACCTTCACCGGGGAGCTGTTTTTT	CASSLSYGGTFTGELFF